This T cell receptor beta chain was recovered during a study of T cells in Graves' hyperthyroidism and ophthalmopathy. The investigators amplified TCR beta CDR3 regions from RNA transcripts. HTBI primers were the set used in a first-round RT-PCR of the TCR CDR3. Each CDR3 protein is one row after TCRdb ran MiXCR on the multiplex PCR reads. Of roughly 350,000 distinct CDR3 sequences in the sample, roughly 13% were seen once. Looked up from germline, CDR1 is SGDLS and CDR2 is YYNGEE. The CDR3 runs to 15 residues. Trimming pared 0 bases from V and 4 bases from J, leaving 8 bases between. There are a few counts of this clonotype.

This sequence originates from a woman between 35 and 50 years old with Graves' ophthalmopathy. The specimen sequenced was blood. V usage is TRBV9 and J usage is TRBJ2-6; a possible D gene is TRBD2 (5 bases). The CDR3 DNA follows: TGTGCCAGCAGCGTAGGAGGGTCAGGGGCCAACGTCCTGACTTTC. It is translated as CASSVGGSGANVLTF.